A single T cell receptor (beta chain) is shown here with its context. The antigen remains unidentified. With 60 Vbeta and 13 Jbeta primers, the PCR was carried out. Only in-frame clones appear in the TCRdb table, and some are missing; sequencing was by immunoSEQ multiplex PCR. The data contain 80,000 or so clones, about 60% of them singletons. This specimen belongs to a study of cytomegalovirus exposure and HLA in healthy donors. Turning to the study itself: Tens of millions of unique TCRs from HLA-typed donors were held in an early release of data. Study-wide findings and caveats: Some 150 TCR beta chains were listed as cytomegalovirus-associated. Across HLA loci, a later analysis found differing TCR association rates, with DRB1 most and HLA-C fewest. An assumption of roughly uniform sequencing depth across donors underlay the presence/absence analyses.

This TCR was recovered from a man aged 25-45 years in good health and CMV-seropositive. Sample: PBMCs.

CDR3 in DNA: TGTGCCAGCAGTTTTATTTCCCCAGACTTCACCCAGCTAAACAATGAGCAGTTCTTC. Translating it yields CASSFISPDFTQLNNEQFF. The V call is TRBV27, the J call TRBJ2-1; D call uncertain. Germline V lookup: CDR1 MNHEY, CDR2 SMNVEV (reference sequence). Trimming shortened V by 3 bases and J by 5 bases, and 26 bases separated the two germline ends. The CDR3 has 19 residues.